In its sample, the clone carrying this T cell receptor (beta chain) was seen a few times. Its antigen is undetermined. Use of 60 Vbeta and 13 Jbeta primers characterized the PCR. Per the study methods: A later analysis counted some 87 million unique TCR beta chains, some 10 million shared. This table comes from immunoSEQ multiplex PCR, and its TCRdb copy is limited to in-frame clones, with some not included. V and J calls and clone size are given by that table; D and trimming were obtained from the DNA. The table shows roughly 130,000 clones, with 80% occurring only once. The sample belongs to a study of cytomegalovirus exposure and HLA in healthy donors. Study-wide context: In terms of ancestry, the Caucasian-associated cluster contained roughly 80% of the roughly 400 genotyped donors. Study-wide results and limits: What was likely a sequencing artifact was a cluster of highly shared sequence variants. In a later analysis, TCR beta V- and J-gene trimming showed a link to a missense DCLRE1C variant.

The germline CDR1 and CDR2 sequences are SEHNR and FQNEAQ (reference sequence). The CDR3 extends over 14 amino acids. V dropped 2 bases and J dropped 3 bases, with 10 bases sitting between them. Sequences were obtained from PBMCs. This receptor was identified in a male donor in good health and CMV-seronegative. J is TRBJ1-2 and V is TRBV7-9; tentative D call: TRBD1 (5 bases). The CDR3 DNA sequence: TGTGCCAGCAGCTTAACAGGATTAGACTATGGCTACACCTTC. Translating it yields CASSLTGLDYGYTF.